One sample yielded the 21 T cell receptor beta chains listed below, sequenced in a study of control samples from healthy donors and cancer patients. The data were produced by immunoSEQ multiplex PCR, yet TCRdb's version contains in-frame clones alone and is incomplete. The table includes some 100,000 clones, approximately 90% detected once. Sequencing was performed on blood. The receptor source for this set is a woman in her forties or fifties in good health.

The genes are TRBV9 and TRBJ1-1; 8 nucleotides match TRBD1. This CDR3 region has 16 residues. The V gene's germline CDR1 is SGDLS and CDR2 YYNGEE. V shed 0 bases, J shed 1 base, and the junction held 5 bases outside the gene matches. This CDR3 is CASSVEIGQGNTEAFF. As DNA, the CDR3 is TGTGCCAGCAGCGTAGAGATTGGACAGGGGAACACTGAAGCTTTCTTT.

The chain joins TRBV2 to TRBJ2-7, with 11 positions matching TRBD2. After removal of 8 bases from V and 1 base from J, the junction contained 4 bases not matched to a gene. The CDR3 totals 14 residues. Per germline, CDR1 SNHLY and CDR2 FYNNEI. The CDR3, as DNA: TGTGCCAGCGTATGGACTAGCGGGTCCTACGAGCAGTACGTC. The encoded protein is CASVWTSGSYEQYV.

The chain carries TRBV5-1 and TRBJ2-7; perhaps TRBD1 as D (6 bases). This CDR3 region has 14 residues. Trimming took 3 bases from V and 2 from J, leaving 12 bases between them. CDR1 and CDR2 from the germline V gene are SGHRS and YFSETQ. The DNA of the CDR3 is TGCGCCAGCAGCTCCCATAACAGGGCCTACGAGCAGTACTTC. This encodes CASSSHNRAYEQYF.

The chain couples TRBV6-5 to TRBJ1-1; perhaps TRBD1 as D (6 bases). Trimming took off 6 bases at V and 11 bases at J, with 13 bases between the two ends. In germline, CDR1 is MNHEY, CDR2 SVGAGI. The CDR3 length is 11 residues. CDR3 protein: CASRYRETAFF. Here the CDR3 DNA reads TGTGCCAGCAGGTACAGGGAAACGGCTTTCTTT.

This clone appeared a single time. This sequence joins TRBV27 and TRBJ1-5; D gene uncertain. The V gene's germline CDR1 is MNHEY and CDR2 SMNVEV (reference sequence). V was pared by 5 bases and J by 0 bases, with 5 bases between. The CDR3 is made up of 13 amino acids. CDR3 loop: CASSPYSNQPQHF. DNA of the CDR3: TGTGCCAGCAGTCCATATAGCAATCAGCCCCAGCATTTT.

V is TRBV7-2 and J is TRBJ2-5; TRBD1 might be the D (5 bases). The V gene's germline CDR1 is SGHTA and CDR2 FQGNSA. V shed 5 bases and J shed 5 bases, with 12 bases lying between them. The CDR3 covers 13 residues. In nucleotides, the CDR3 is TGTGCCAGCAGCCCTGGACAAGTGGAGACCCAGTACTTC. Amino acid sequence: CASSPGQVETQYF.

V usage is TRBV27 and J usage is TRBJ2-6, with D hard to call. The ends were cut back, 10 bases at V and 7 bases at J, with 8 bases in the middle. CDR3 length equals 11 residues. Germline CDR1 reads MNHEY; CDR2 reads SMNVEV (reference sequence). The CDR3 is CATKIANVLTF. The CDR3 DNA follows: TGTGCCACCAAAATAGCCAACGTCCTGACTTTC.

The chain recombines TRBV7-9 with TRBJ2-7; D is unresolved. Germline loops: CDR1 SEHNR, CDR2 FQNEAQ (reference sequence). Trimming took 0 bases from V and 3 from J, leaving 12 bases between them. The CDR3 is made up of 15 amino acids. CDR3 bases: TGTGCCAGCAGCTTAGCGCTTGGGCGGTTCTACGAGCAGTACTTC. Encoded protein: CASSLALGRFYEQYF. Drawing the rest from reference TRBV7-9 and TRBJ2-7, the complete variable domain is DTGVSQNPRHKITKRGQNVTFRCDPISEHNRLYWYRQTLGQGPEFLTYFQNEAQLEKSRLLSDRFSAERPKGSFSTLEIQRTEQGDSAMYLCASSLALGRFYEQYFGPGTRLTVT.

The chain joins TRBV27 to TRBJ2-3; TRBD1 is a possible D gene (5 bases). The CDR3 contains 14 residues. V was cut by 0 bases and J by 6 bases, with 10 bases left in between. Germline V gives CDR1 MNHEY, CDR2 SMNVEV (reference sequence). The CDR3 loop is CASSLSRAADTQYF. The CDR3 region has the DNA TGTGCCAGCAGTTTATCCAGGGCGGCCGATACGCAGTATTTT.

The V and J genes are TRBV30 and TRBJ1-1; D perhaps matches TRBD1 (5 bases). This CDR3 comprises 17 residues. Per germline, CDR1 GTSNPN and CDR2 SVGIG (reference sequence). V gave up 1 base and J gave up 6 bases, with 24 bases separating them. In nucleotides, the CDR3 is TGTGCCTGGAGTGGGGACCGGACACCTCCGATCCACTCTGAAGCTTTCTTT. It encodes CAWSGDRTPPIHSEAFF.

The chain couples TRBV12-3 or TRBV12-4 to TRBJ2-3, with unresolved D. Trimming removed 7 bases from V and 2 bases from J, with 4 bases in between. The length of the CDR3 is 11 residues. As DNA, the CDR3 is TGTGCCAGCAATAACACAGATACGCAGTATTTT. Protein: CASNNTDTQYF.

This clone was observed a handful of times. CDR3 loop: CASSPKGGVTEAFF. Here the CDR3 DNA reads TGTGCCAGCTCACCAAAAGGGGGAGTCACTGAAGCTTTCTTT. The chain combines TRBV18 with TRBJ1-1; possibly TRBD1 for D (6 bases). With 2 bases removed from V and 4 bases from J, the gap between germline ends came to 11 bases. The CDR3 extends over 14 amino acids. Per the germline V gene, CDR1 is KGHSH and CDR2 is LQKENI.

In its sample, this clone was seen once. V and J are TRBV6-5 and TRBJ2-2, with a possible D match to TRBD1 (6 bases). The CDR3 is 13 amino acids. Germline V gene data show CDR1 as MNHEY and CDR2 as SVGAGI. Trimming stripped 6 bases from V and 9 bases from J, with 14 bases between. CDR3 bases: TGTGCCAGCAGCCGGACTGGGGGCAGGGAGCTGTTTTTT. As protein: CASSRTGGRELFF.

This rearrangement joins TRBV2 to TRBJ2-7, with 8 bases lining up with TRBD2. The germline CDR1 and CDR2 sequences are SNHLY and FYNNEI. The ends lost 10 bases at V and 0 bases at J; junction bases unmatched: 8. The CDR3 runs to 14 residues. CDR3 nucleotide sequence: TGTGCCACCGGGGGGGCAGGGAGCTCCTACGAGCAGTACGTC. Protein sequence: CATGGAGSSYEQYV.

The rearrangement uses TRBV29-1 and TRBJ1-1; D is possibly TRBD1 (5 bases). From germline, CDR1 is SQVTM and CDR2 ANQGSEA. Trimming removed 4 bases from V and 7 bases from J, with 16 bases in between. The CDR3 is 13 amino acids. The CDR3 reads CSVAFSLGGEAFF. For the CDR3, the DNA is TGCAGCGTTGCTTTTTCGTTGGGGGGTGAAGCTTTCTTT. Full variable domain (remainder filled in from reference TRBV29-1 and TRBJ1-1): SAVISQKPSRDICQRGTSLTIQCQVDSQVTMMFWYRQQPGQSLTLIATANQGSEATYESGFVIDKFPISRPNLTFSTLTVSNMSPEDSSIYLCSVAFSLGGEAFFGQGTRLTVV.

This sequence joins TRBV18 and TRBJ1-1; D might be TRBD1 (5 bases). V was trimmed by 2 bases and J by 6 bases, leaving 19 bases between them. The CDR3 totals 16 residues. Germline lookup yields CDR1 KGHSH and CDR2 LQKENI. The CDR3 loop reads CASSPNLAGRNSEAFF. Here the CDR3 DNA reads TGTGCCAGCTCACCAAATCTGGCAGGGAGAAACTCTGAAGCTTTCTTT.

The J gene is TRBJ1-1, the V gene TRBV7-9; D is unclear. CDR3 length: 14 amino acids. V lost 2 bases, J lost 7 bases, and 14 bases lay in between. The germline V gene has CDR1 SEHNR and CDR2 FQNEAQ (reference sequence). CDR3 nucleotides: TGTGCCAGCAGCTTAATGGGTCTGGTTCTTGAAGCTTTCTTT. Protein product: CASSLMGLVLEAFF.

The genes are TRBV4-3 and TRBJ2-3; 12 bases map to TRBD1. V was clipped by 1 base and J by 6 bases; unmatched bases: 5. Per germline, CDR1 LGHNA and CDR2 YSLEER. The CDR3 has 16 residues. CDR3 nucleotide sequence: TGCGCCAGCAGCCAAGGATCGGGACAGGGGGCCGATACGCAGTATTTT. It yields the protein CASSQGSGQGADTQYF.

This chain joins TRBV6-5 and TRBJ1-1; D is unclear. Per the germline V gene, CDR1 is MNHEY and CDR2 is SVGAGI. V lost 5 bases to trimming and J lost 3 bases, with 13 bases between them. There are 14 residues in the CDR3. The CDR3 bases are TGTGCCAGCAGTCCCTACATGGTGGACACTGAAGCTTTCTTT. The encoded protein is CASSPYMVDTEAFF.

The chain uses TRBV30 and TRBJ2-6, with D perhaps TRBD1 or TRBD2 (5 bases each). The CDR3 length is 18 residues. Per the germline V gene, CDR1 is GTSNPN and CDR2 is SVGIG (reference sequence). Trimming cost V 2 bases and J 0 bases, with 17 bases left between them. The DNA of the CDR3 is TGTGCCTGGAGTCTCGGGGCTCACACCCTCTCTGGGGCCAACGTCCTGACTTTC. Residues: CAWSLGAHTLSGANVLTF.

The rearrangement uses TRBV6-5 and TRBJ1-2; a possible D gene is TRBD1 (5 bases). Germline lookup yields CDR1 MNHEY and CDR2 SVGAGI. V was cut by 2 bases and J by 8 bases, with 12 bases left in between. The CDR3 is made up of 13 amino acids. This CDR3 reads CASSYGRVGGYTF. Written as DNA, the CDR3 is TGTGCCAGCAGTTACGGCAGGGTGGGGGGCTACACCTTC.